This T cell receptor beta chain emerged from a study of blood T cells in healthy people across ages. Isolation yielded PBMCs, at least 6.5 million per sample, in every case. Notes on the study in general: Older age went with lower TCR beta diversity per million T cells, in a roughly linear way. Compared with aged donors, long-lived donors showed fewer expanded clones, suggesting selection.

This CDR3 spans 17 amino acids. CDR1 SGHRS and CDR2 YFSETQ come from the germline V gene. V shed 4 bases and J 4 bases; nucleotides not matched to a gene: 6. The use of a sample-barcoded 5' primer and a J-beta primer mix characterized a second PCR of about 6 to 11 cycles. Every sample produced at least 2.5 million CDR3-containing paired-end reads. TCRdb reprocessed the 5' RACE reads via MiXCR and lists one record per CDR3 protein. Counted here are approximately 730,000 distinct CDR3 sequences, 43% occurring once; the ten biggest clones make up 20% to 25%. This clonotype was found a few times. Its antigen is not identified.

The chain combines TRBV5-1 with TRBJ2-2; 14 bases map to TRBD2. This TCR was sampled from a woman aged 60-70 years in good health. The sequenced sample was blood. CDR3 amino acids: CASSTLGLAGGTGELFF. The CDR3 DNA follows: TGCGCCAGCAGCACCCTCGGACTAGCGGGGGGCACCGGGGAGCTGTTTTTT.